The 21 T cell receptor beta chains reported below all come from one sample, sequenced in a study of blood T cell repertoires in COVID-19. Only in-frame clones appear in the TCRdb table, and some are missing; sequencing was by immunoSEQ multiplex PCR. This table holds some 250,000 clones, about four fifths found once. What was sequenced was peripheral blood. Every receptor here comes from a woman aged 80 or older with acute or convalescent COVID-19.

Regarding this clone: Other nucleotide sequences in the sample specify the same CDR3. The rearrangement joins TRBV24-1 to TRBJ1-5; no clear D. Germline CDR1 and CDR2: KGHDR and SFDVKD. The CDR3 sequence is 14 residues long. Trimming removed 1 base from V and 0 bases from J, with 3 bases in between. CDR3 bases: TGTGCCACCAGTGATTTTTATAGCAATCAGCCCCAGCATTTT. The encoded protein is CATSDFYSNQPQHF.

The V gene is TRBV29-1, the J gene TRBJ2-4, with D perhaps matching TRBD1 (5 bases). This CDR3 has 13 residues. Germline V gives CDR1 SQVTM, CDR2 ANQGSEA. Trimming left V 4 bases short and J 6 bases short, with 13 bases between. CDR3 coding DNA: TGCAGCGTTGTGGGGCGGTGGGGAAACATTCAGTACTTC. This encodes CSVVGRWGNIQYF. Drawing the rest from reference TRBV29-1 and TRBJ2-4, the complete variable domain is SAVISQKPSRDICQRGTSLTIQCQVDSQVTMMFWYRQQPGQSLTLIATANQGSEATYESGFVIDKFPISRPNLTFSTLTVSNMSPEDSSIYLCSVVGRWGNIQYFGAGTRLSVL.

The V and J genes are TRBV5-4 and TRBJ2-5; tentatively, D is TRBD1 (5 bases). V lost 0 bases to trimming and J lost 5 bases, with 11 bases between them. Germline CDR1 is SGHNT and CDR2 is YYREEE (reference sequence). CDR3 length equals 14 residues. The CDR3 here is CASSLVGVGETQYF. The CDR3 DNA reads TGTGCCAGCAGCTTGGTAGGGGTGGGGGAGACCCAGTACTTC.

This chain joins TRBV15 and TRBJ1-2, with D unresolved. The CDR3 length is 18 residues. V dropped 0 bases and J dropped 2 bases, with 19 bases sitting between them. Germline V gene sequence: CDR1 LNHNV, CDR2 YYDKDF (reference sequence). The CDR3 coding sequence is TGTGCCACCAGCAGAGATTTTCAGGCCTCGAGCTCCAACTATGGCTACACCTTC. It specifies CATSRDFQASSSNYGYTF.

The chain uses TRBV10-2 and TRBJ1-1; D remains unclear. CDR3 length: 12 residues. Germline V gene sequence: CDR1 WSHSY, CDR2 SAAADI. V gave up 3 bases and J gave up 2 bases, with 4 bases separating them. In DNA, the CDR3 is TGCGCCAGCAGTGATAGAAACACTGAAGCTTTCTTT. Protein product: CASSDRNTEAFF.

This clone was picked up a small number of times. This chain connects TRBV18 to TRBJ2-7; maybe TRBD1 (6 bases). The V end lost 4 bases, the J end lost 7 bases, and 8 bases lay between the germline ends. This CDR3 region has 11 residues. CDR1 is KGHSH, CDR2 LQKENI, per germline. DNA for the CDR3: TGTGCCAGCTCACGGACAGAAGAGCAGTACTTC. This encodes CASSRTEEQYF.

This clone was detected once. The gene calls are TRBV5-6 and TRBJ2-1; perhaps TRBD2 as D (5 bases). The CDR3 runs to 13 residues. The germline gives CDR1 SGHDT, CDR2 YYEEEE. V lost 4 bases and J lost 4, with 9 bases in between. The CDR3 coding sequence is TGTGCCAGCAGCCTCCGGAGGTACAATGAGCAGTTCTTC. Residues: CASSLRRYNEQFF.

The rearrangement joins TRBV28 to TRBJ1-4, with 9 positions matching TRBD1. Per the germline V gene, CDR1 is MDHEN and CDR2 is SYDVKM. V was clipped by 3 bases and J by 7 bases; unmatched bases: 6. CDR3 length: 15 residues. The CDR3 region is CASSFPGQGGEKLFF. CDR3 nucleotide sequence: TGTGCCAGCAGTTTTCCGGGACAGGGCGGTGAAAAACTGTTTTTT.

V usage is TRBV14 and J usage is TRBJ2-1; 9 bases are a match to TRBD1. The CDR3 totals 17 residues. Germline CDR1 is SGHDN and CDR2 is FVKESK. Trimming removed 1 base from V and 7 bases from J; junction bases left unmatched: 11. CDR3 sequence: CASSQAVGQGRRNEQFF. In DNA form, the CDR3 reads TGTGCCAGCAGCCAAGCGGTGGGACAGGGTCGAAGGAATGAGCAGTTCTTC. Full variable domain (missing parts from reference TRBV14 and TRBJ2-1): EAGVTQFPSHSVIEKGQTVTLRCDPISGHDNLYWYRRVMGKEIKFLLHFVKESKQDESGMPNNRFLAERTGGTYSTLKVQPAELEDSGVYFCASSQAVGQGRRNEQFFGPGTRLTVL.

The rearrangement uses TRBV6-2 or TRBV6-3 and TRBJ2-7; a possible D gene is TRBD2 (5 bases). CDR3 size: 16 residues. Trimming removed 4 bases at V and 2 bases at J, with 18 bases between. Germline values: CDR1 MNHEY, CDR2 SVGEGT. The DNA for the CDR3 is TGTGCCAGCAGTTTCAATGGAGGTAGGAGCGCCTACGAGCAGTACTTC. Its protein product is CASSFNGGRSAYEQYF.

This clone was detected only once. The chain links TRBV5-1 to TRBJ2-2, with a weak D call TRBD1 (6 bases). CDR1 and CDR2 (germline): SGHRS, YFSETQ. The ends were cut back, 3 bases at V and 5 bases at J, with 14 bases in the middle. The CDR3 is made up of 15 amino acids. The DNA for the CDR3 is TGCGCCAGCAGCTCGGACAGCCGAGGGACCGGGGAGCTGTTTTTT. Protein product: CASSSDSRGTGELFF.

This clone was detected only a few times. CDR3 in DNA: TGTGCCAGCAGCGTGGACAGGGGGATGAACACTGAAGCTTTCTTT. It encodes CASSVDRGMNTEAFF. The rearrangement links TRBV7-2 to TRBJ1-1; TRBD1 matches at 10 bases. CDR1 and CDR2 from the germline V gene are SGHTA and FQGNSA. Unmatched junction bases numbered 3, after V lost 5 bases and J lost 0 bases. The CDR3 extends over 15 amino acids.

This chain joins TRBV24-1 and TRBJ1-6; 8 bases fit TRBD1. The CDR3 contains 16 residues. V trimming: 4 bases; J trimming: 7 bases; junction bases outside the gene matches: 8. In germline, CDR1 is KGHDR, CDR2 SFDVKD. Written as DNA, the CDR3 is TGTGCCACCAGTGACAGCCGACAGGGGCCGAATTCACCCCTCCACTTT. Its translation is CATSDSRQGPNSPLHF.

The chain links TRBV7-9 to TRBJ2-7; 11 bases line up with TRBD1. Germline trimming cut 5 bases from V and 5 bases from J; bases unmatched to any gene: 5. The CDR3 covers 14 residues. CDR1 and CDR2 (germline): SEHNR, FQNEAQ (reference sequence). The CDR3 reads CASSEGQGGHEQYF. Here the CDR3 DNA reads TGTGCCAGCAGCGAGGGACAGGGGGGCCACGAGCAGTACTTC.

This rearrangement joins TRBV3-1 (or the pseudogene TRBV3-2) to TRBJ1-6; 9 bases are a match to TRBD1. V was clipped by 0 bases and J by 9 bases; unmatched bases: 3. Germline V gene lookup returns CDR1 LGHDT and CDR2 YNNKEL (reference sequence). The CDR3 spans 15 residues. CDR3 nucleotides: TGTGCCAGCAGCCAAGAGGGACAGGGCTCTTCACCCCTCCACTTT. It is translated as CASSQEGQGSSPLHF.

The chain combines TRBV15 with TRBJ1-1; 9 positions match TRBD1. CDR1 and CDR2 (germline): LNHNV, YYDKDF (reference sequence). After removal of 7 bases from V and 6 bases from J, the junction contained 9 bases not matched to a gene. The CDR3 consists of 14 residues. Written as DNA, the CDR3 is TGTGCCACCACCATGAAACAGGGGGCCGCTGAAGCTTTCTTT. Its protein is CATTMKQGAAEAFF.

The V and J genes are TRBV4-1 and TRBJ1-4, with D perhaps TRBD1 (6 bases). V lost 3 bases and J lost 8, with 16 bases in between. The germline gives CDR1 MGHRA, CDR2 YSYEKL. The CDR3 has 15 residues. CDR3 DNA: TGCGCCAGCAGCCATGGAACAGGGCCCTTGGAAAAACTGTTTTTT. Amino acid sequence: CASSHGTGPLEKLFF.

The CDR3 coding sequence is TGTGCCAGCAGCGGAGGAGTAAGTGGCAACACAGATACGCAGTATTTT. Amino acid sequence: CASSGGVSGNTDTQYF. The chain combines TRBV3-1 (or the pseudogene TRBV3-2) with TRBJ2-3; a possible D gene is TRBD2 (5 bases). This CDR3 is 16 amino acids long. Trimming cost V 5 bases and J 2 bases, with 17 bases left between them. CDR1 and CDR2 from the germline V gene are LGHDT and YNNKEL (reference sequence).

This clone appeared a single time. V and J are TRBV19 and TRBJ1-5; D may be TRBD1 (5 bases). CDR1 and CDR2 (germline): LNHDA, SQIVND (reference sequence). The CDR3 has 15 amino acids. V gave up 5 bases and J gave up 3 bases, with 14 bases separating them. The DNA of the CDR3 is TGTGCCAGTAGTCCCTTCAGGGCCCCCAATCAGCCCCAGCATTTT. It specifies CASSPFRAPNQPQHF.

J is TRBJ2-5 and V is TRBV7-2; TRBD1 is a possible D gene (6 bases). The CDR3 consists of 14 residues. Between the trimmed V and J ends, which lost 4 bases and 5 bases, there was a span of 14 bases. Germline V lookup: CDR1 SGHTA, CDR2 FQGNSA. The CDR3 DNA is TGTGCCAGCAGCTCACGGTCAGGGGTGGAGACCCAGTACTTC. Residues: CASSSRSGVETQYF. The entire variable domain, with the rest obtained from reference TRBV7-2 and TRBJ2-5, is as follows: GAGVSQSPSNKVTEKGKDVELRCDPISGHTALYWYRQSLGQGLEFLIYFQGNSAPDKSGLPSDRFSAERTGGSVSTLTIQRTQQEDSAVYLCASSSRSGVETQYFGPGTRLLVL.

The chain combines TRBV6-2 or TRBV6-3 with TRBJ1-5; D possibly corresponds to TRBD1 (6 bases). The CDR3 runs to 15 residues. Trimming stripped 2 bases from V and 3 bases from J, with 11 bases between. Germline V gene data show CDR1 as MNHEY and CDR2 as SVGEGT. Here the CDR3 DNA reads TGTGCCAGCAGTTACGTCAGGGGTATCAATCAGCCCCAGCATTTT. It specifies CASSYVRGINQPQHF.